A single sample gave rise to the 27 T cell receptor beta chains below, sequenced in a study of shared clonotypes between healthy human individuals. Assay used: immunoSEQ multiplex PCR; TCRdb lists only in-frame clones, some missing. The sample has millions of clones; more than 85% are singletons. The sample consisted of naive CD4+ T cells from PBMCs. Indicated subset: CD45RA+ positively selected. The receptor source for this set is a man aged 18 to 29 in good health. Some clones in this sample may be carry-over from other donors' samples.

The V gene is TRBV5-1, the J gene TRBJ2-7; 9 nucleotides match TRBD1. The germline V gene encodes CDR1 SGHRS and CDR2 YFSETQ. V dropped 2 bases and J dropped 2; count of bases not matched to a gene: 2. The CDR3 runs 14 residues. In DNA, the CDR3 is TGCGCCAGCAGCTTTGGGGACAGGGCCTACGAGCAGTACTTC. This sequence encodes CASSFGDRAYEQYF.

The rearrangement joins TRBV6-5 to TRBJ2-7; TRBD2 aligns across 11 bases. CDR1 is MNHEY and CDR2 is SVGAGI in the germline V gene. The junction had 7 bases not matched to a gene; V was cut back by 5 bases and J by 4 bases. The CDR3 consists of 15 residues. The CDR3 bases are TGTGCCAGCAGTCGCTCCGGGACTAGCGGTTACGAGCAGTACTTC. Residues: CASSRSGTSGYEQYF.

This chain joins TRBV29-1 and TRBJ2-7; 7 nucleotides align to TRBD1. The CDR3 consists of 12 residues. Per the germline V gene, CDR1 is SQVTM and CDR2 is ANQGSEA. V was clipped by 7 bases and J by 7 bases; unmatched bases: 10. CDR3 loop: CSARRGPAEQYF. The CDR3 nucleotides read TGCAGCGCAAGAAGGGGGCCAGCTGAGCAGTACTTC.

On this clone: The sample has other DNA sequences that encode this CDR3 too. The chain uses TRBV5-1 and TRBJ1-1; the match to TRBD1 covers 10 bases. The germline V gene has CDR1 SGHRS and CDR2 YFSETQ. The CDR3 is 13 residues long. Unmatched junction bases numbered 4, after V lost 0 bases and J lost 11 bases. The CDR3 loop reads CASSLGQGAGAFF. The CDR3 bases are TGCGCCAGCAGCTTGGGACAGGGGGCGGGCGCTTTCTTT.

This chain links TRBV7-8 with TRBJ1-2, with D perhaps TRBD1 (5 bases). V gave up 5 bases and J gave up 8 bases, with 18 bases separating them. CDR1 SGHVS and CDR2 FQNEAQ come from the germline V gene. The CDR3 is 14 amino acids. In DNA, the CDR3 is TGTGCCAGCAGCCCGGACGGGGGAGGAAGGGGCTACACCTTC. It translates to CASSPDGGGRGYTF.

The V gene is TRBV25-1, the J gene TRBJ2-7, with TRBD2 as a possible D gene (7 bases). CDR3 length equals 14 residues. Germline V CDR1 and CDR2: MGHDK, SYGVNS. Trimming removed 4 bases at V and 6 bases at J, with 16 bases between. The CDR3 nucleotides are TGTGCCAGCAGTGGGTGGCGGGGAGGGGGCGAGCAGTACTTC. Translating it yields CASSGWRGGGEQYF.

This clone showed up just once. This chain connects TRBV27 to TRBJ2-3; no firm D call. The V end lost 6 bases, the J end lost 1 base, and 8 bases lay between the germline ends. The CDR3 runs to 13 residues. Per the germline V gene, CDR1 is MNHEY and CDR2 is SMNVEV (reference sequence). The CDR3 spells CASRTKRTDTQYF. As DNA, the CDR3 is TGTGCCAGCAGAACGAAGCGCACAGATACGCAGTATTTT.

J is TRBJ2-1 and V is TRBV7-3, with TRBD2 matching over 11 bases. This CDR3 has 15 residues. The germline gives CDR1 SGHTA, CDR2 FQGTGA. J was trimmed by 10 bases and V by 2 bases; bases with no gene match: 7. This CDR3 reads CASSLLLAGVSEQFF. The CDR3 bases are TGTGCCAGCAGCTTATTACTAGCGGGAGTAAGCGAGCAGTTCTTC.

The chain uses TRBV15 and TRBJ2-7; 11 bases fit TRBD2. This CDR3 is built from 14 residues. The V and J ends lost 5 bases and 2 bases, in that order; junction bases with no gene match: 2. From germline, CDR1 is LNHNV and CDR2 YYDKDF (reference sequence). CDR3 DNA sequence: TGTGCCACCAGCGGGGGACTAGCGGCCTACGAGCAGTACTTC. It specifies CATSGGLAAYEQYF.

The chain carries TRBV6-5 and TRBJ2-5; perhaps TRBD1 as D (6 bases). The tail of the sequence fits TRBJ2-7 better, so the J call may be wrong. The CDR3 has 14 residues. The germline gives CDR1 MNHEY, CDR2 SVGAGI. The CDR3 reads CASSRSGQSYEQYF. In DNA form, the CDR3 reads TGTGCCAGTTCCCGCAGCGGACAGAGCTACGAGCAGTACTTC.

The chain employs TRBV18 and TRBJ2-1, with 12 nucleotides matching TRBD2. V lost 4 bases, J lost 8 bases, and 6 bases stayed unmatched. The V gene's germline CDR1 is KGHSH and CDR2 LQKENI. The length of the CDR3 is 15 residues. DNA for the CDR3: TGTGCCAGCTCACGCCTAGCGGGAGGGTTGGATGAGCAGTTCTTC. Translation: CASSRLAGGLDEQFF.

The chain carries TRBV19 and TRBJ2-6; tentatively, D is TRBD2 (6 bases). The CDR3 is made up of 15 amino acids. The V gene's germline CDR1 is LNHDA and CDR2 SQIVND (reference sequence). The V end lost 8 bases, the J end lost 3 bases, and 14 bases lay between the germline ends. The CDR3 sequence is CASGTPRVGANVLTF. The CDR3 nucleotides are TGTGCCAGTGGGACTCCTCGGGTTGGGGCCAACGTCCTGACTTTC. The full variable domain, its missing parts supplied by reference TRBV19 and TRBJ2-6, is DGGITQSPKYLFRKEGQNVTLSCEQNLNHDAMYWYRQDPGQGLRLIYYSQIVNDFQKGDIAEGYSVSREKKESFPLTVTSAQKNPTAFYLCASGTPRVGANVLTFGAGSRLTVL.

The gene calls are TRBV28 and TRBJ2-5; D call uncertain. The germline gives CDR1 MDHEN, CDR2 SYDVKM. Trimming left V 5 bases short and J 7 bases short, with 11 bases between. The CDR3 spans 12 residues. CDR3 sequence: CASSPRVTTQYF. CDR3 DNA sequence: TGTGCCAGCAGTCCTCGGGTCACGACCCAGTACTTC.

The rearrangement joins TRBV6-6 to TRBJ2-7; the D is unclear. The germline V and J ends were trimmed by 0 bases and 2 bases, with 11 bases remaining between them. The CDR3 consists of 15 residues. Germline CDR1 MNHNY, CDR2 SVGAGI (reference sequence). The CDR3 nucleotides are TGTGCCAGCAGTTACTCGTCGGCATACCCCTACGAGCAGTACTTC. It specifies CASSYSSAYPYEQYF.

The J gene is TRBJ1-5, the V gene TRBV2, with 8 bases matching TRBD1. Unmatched junction bases numbered 3, after V lost 6 bases and J lost 2 bases. Per the germline V gene, CDR1 is SNHLY and CDR2 is FYNNEI. CDR3 length: 14 amino acids. CDR3 amino acids: CASRTGVGNQPQHF. CDR3 in DNA: TGTGCCAGCAGGACAGGGGTCGGCAATCAGCCCCAGCATTTT.

The chain employs TRBV27 and TRBJ1-5; no clear D gene. The germline gives CDR1 MNHEY, CDR2 SMNVEV (reference sequence). This CDR3 comprises 13 residues. Between the trimmed V and J ends, which lost 8 bases and 5 bases, there was a span of 13 bases. For the CDR3, the DNA is TGTGCCAGCGGCAGCTGGGGATATCAGCCCCAGCATTTT. It codes for CASGSWGYQPQHF.

J is TRBJ1-2 and V is TRBV5-4; D is possibly TRBD1 (6 bases). Germline assignment: CDR1 SGHNT and CDR2 YYREEE (reference sequence). There are 15 residues in the CDR3. The V and J ends lost 1 base and 2 bases respectively, with 12 bases between them. The CDR3 is CASSLPLQGNYGYTF. The CDR3 DNA reads TGTGCCAGCAGCTTGCCCTTACAGGGCAACTATGGCTACACCTTC.

This clone was counted between two and nine times. The V gene is TRBV2, the J gene TRBJ1-2; D gene ambiguous. CDR1 and CDR2 from the germline V gene are SNHLY and FYNNEI. The CDR3 spans 14 residues. V lost 2 bases and J 2 bases, leaving 9 bases between the germline ends. In DNA form, the CDR3 reads TGTGCCAGCAGTGAACGCGTGGGGAACTATGGCTACACCTTC. This gives the protein CASSERVGNYGYTF.

In this sample, this clone turned up a few times. Different DNA sequences within this sample yield the same CDR3. CDR3 in amino acids: CASSRDNNQPQHF. The DNA of the CDR3 is TGTGCCAGCAGTAGGGACAACAATCAGCCCCAGCATTTT. This chain uses TRBV28 with TRBJ1-5; D might be TRBD1 (6 bases). The CDR3 runs to 13 residues. V dropped 5 bases and J dropped 3 bases, with 8 bases sitting between them. Per germline, CDR1 MDHEN and CDR2 SYDVKM.

Notes on this clone: The junction departs from the called germline gene at one end, perhaps through a read error. The chain recombines TRBV19 with TRBJ2-5; D is undetermined. Germline-derived CDR1 and CDR2 are LNHDA and SQIVND (reference sequence). The CDR3 is 11 residues long. The CDR3 loop reads CASRNHETQYF. CDR3 in DNA: TGTGCCAGTAGGAACCATGAGACCCAGTACTTC.

A word on this clone: At the DNA level, this CDR3 is encoded by other sequences in the same sample as well. The V gene is TRBV5-1, the J gene TRBJ2-3; 9 nucleotides line up with TRBD1. Germline CDR1 and CDR2: SGHRS and YFSETQ. There are 16 residues in the CDR3. J lost 1 base, V lost 0 bases, and 3 bases had no gene match. The CDR3 protein is CASSLVGQGRTDTQYF. DNA of the CDR3: TGCGCCAGCAGCTTGGTGGGACAGGGACGCACAGATACGCAGTATTTT.

The rearrangement links TRBV7-2 to TRBJ1-1; D gene unclear. This CDR3 has 15 amino acids. V gave up 1 base and J gave up 2 bases, with 11 bases separating them. Germline CDR1 is SGHTA and CDR2 is FQGNSA. CDR3 sequence reads: CASSLVVEVNTEAFF. The CDR3 DNA sequence: TGTGCCAGCAGCTTAGTAGTGGAGGTCAACACTGAAGCTTTCTTT.

The chain recombines TRBV18 with TRBJ1-3, with TRBD1 as a possible D gene (5 bases). Trimming took off 3 bases at V and 3 bases at J, with 18 bases between the two ends. The CDR3 consists of 17 residues. Germline V lookup: CDR1 KGHSH, CDR2 LQKENI. In DNA form, the CDR3 reads TGTGCCAGCTCACCTTTCGGGGCAGGGTCGAGTGGAAACACCATATATTTT. This encodes CASSPFGAGSSGNTIYF.

This clone was seen only once. V usage is TRBV5-1 and J usage is TRBJ2-5; 12 bases line up with TRBD2. Germline values: CDR1 SGHRS, CDR2 YFSETQ. This CDR3 region has 16 residues. The trim removed 1 base at V and 4 bases at J, leaving 5 bases unmatched. CDR3 in amino acids: CASSLSLAGGAETQYF. DNA of the CDR3: TGCGCCAGCAGCTTGTCACTAGCGGGAGGTGCAGAGACCCAGTACTTC.

This chain joins TRBV14 and TRBJ2-2; D is ambiguous. Germline assignment: CDR1 SGHDN and CDR2 FVKESK. CDR3 length equals 14 residues. The V end was cut by 3 bases, the J end by 5 bases, with 10 bases between. The CDR3 loop is CASSQHVTTGELFF. The CDR3 DNA reads TGTGCCAGCAGCCAGCATGTTACAACCGGGGAGCTGTTTTTT.

This sequence joins TRBV2 and TRBJ2-7; 7 positions agree with TRBD1. Germline values: CDR1 SNHLY, CDR2 FYNNEI. The CDR3 runs to 18 residues. Trimming cost V 6 bases and J 2 bases; bases outside gene matches: 19. In DNA form, the CDR3 reads TGTGCCAGCAGGGTCAGCCAGGGGGTCGGCAGCGGACCCTACGAGCAGTACTTC. Translated: CASRVSQGVGSGPYEQYF.

V gene TRBV7-2 combines with J gene TRBJ1-1; 8 positions agree with TRBD1. Per the germline V gene, CDR1 is SGHTA and CDR2 is FQGNSA. The CDR3 has 14 residues. The junction had 1 base not matched to a gene; V was cut back by 1 base and J by 3 bases. CDR3 loop: CASSLGTGYTEAFF. Here the CDR3 DNA reads TGTGCCAGCAGCTTAGGGACAGGGTACACTGAAGCTTTCTTT.